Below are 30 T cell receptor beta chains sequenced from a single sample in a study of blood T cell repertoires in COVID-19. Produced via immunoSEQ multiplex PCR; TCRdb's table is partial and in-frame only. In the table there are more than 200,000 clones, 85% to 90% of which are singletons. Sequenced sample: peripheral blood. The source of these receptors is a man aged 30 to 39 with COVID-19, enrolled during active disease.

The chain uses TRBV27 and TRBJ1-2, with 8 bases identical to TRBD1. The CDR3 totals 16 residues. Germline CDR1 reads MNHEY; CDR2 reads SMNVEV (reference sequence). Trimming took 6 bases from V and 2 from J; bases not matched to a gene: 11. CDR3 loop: CASRGPGTGDNYGYTF. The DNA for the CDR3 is TGTGCCAGCAGGGGACCCGGGACAGGCGACAACTATGGCTACACCTTC.

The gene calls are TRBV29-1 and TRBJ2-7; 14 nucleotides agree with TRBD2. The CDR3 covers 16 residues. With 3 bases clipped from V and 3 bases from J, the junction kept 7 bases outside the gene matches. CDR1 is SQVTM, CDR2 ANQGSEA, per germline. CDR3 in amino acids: CSVDLGTSGSNYEQYF. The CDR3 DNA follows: TGCAGCGTTGACCTAGGGACTAGCGGGAGCAACTACGAGCAGTACTTC.

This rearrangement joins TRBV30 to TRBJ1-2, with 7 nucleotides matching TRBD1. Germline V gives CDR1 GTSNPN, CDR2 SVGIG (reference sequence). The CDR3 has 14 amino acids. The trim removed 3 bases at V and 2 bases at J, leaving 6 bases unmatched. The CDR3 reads CAWSSGQRNYGYTF. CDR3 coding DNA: TGTGCCTGGAGCTCGGGACAGAGAAACTATGGCTACACCTTC.

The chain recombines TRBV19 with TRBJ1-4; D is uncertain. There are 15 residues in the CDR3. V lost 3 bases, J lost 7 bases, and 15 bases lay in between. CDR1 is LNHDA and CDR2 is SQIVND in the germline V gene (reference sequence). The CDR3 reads CASSIGPSGSEKLFF. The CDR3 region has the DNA TGTGCCAGTAGTATTGGGCCCTCGGGGAGTGAAAAACTGTTTTTT.

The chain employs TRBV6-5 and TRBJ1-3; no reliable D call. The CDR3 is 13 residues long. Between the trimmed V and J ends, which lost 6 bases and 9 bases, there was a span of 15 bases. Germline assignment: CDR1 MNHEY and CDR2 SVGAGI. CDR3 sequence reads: CASRGSLAGTIYF. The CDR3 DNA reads TGTGCCAGCAGAGGGTCCCTAGCCGGCACCATATATTTT.

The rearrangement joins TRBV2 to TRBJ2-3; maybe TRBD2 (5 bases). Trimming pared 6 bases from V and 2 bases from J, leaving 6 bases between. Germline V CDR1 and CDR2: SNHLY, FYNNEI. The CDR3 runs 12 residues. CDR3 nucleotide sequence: TGTGCCAGCAGAGACTACACAGATACGCAGTATTTT. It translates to CASRDYTDTQYF.

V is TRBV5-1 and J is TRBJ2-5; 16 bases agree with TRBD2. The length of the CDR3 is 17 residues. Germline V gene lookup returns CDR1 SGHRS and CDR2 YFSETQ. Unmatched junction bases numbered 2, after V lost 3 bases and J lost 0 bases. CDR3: CASSSGLAGGYQETQYF. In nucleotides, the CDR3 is TGCGCCAGCAGCTCGGGACTAGCGGGGGGGTACCAAGAGACCCAGTACTTC.

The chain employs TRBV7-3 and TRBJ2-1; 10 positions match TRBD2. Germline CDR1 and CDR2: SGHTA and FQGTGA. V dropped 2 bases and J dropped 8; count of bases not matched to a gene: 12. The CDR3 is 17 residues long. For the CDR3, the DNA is TGTGCCAGCAGCTTAGGCTCCCTAGCGGGAGATGGGGATGAGCAGTTCTTC. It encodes CASSLGSLAGDGDEQFF.

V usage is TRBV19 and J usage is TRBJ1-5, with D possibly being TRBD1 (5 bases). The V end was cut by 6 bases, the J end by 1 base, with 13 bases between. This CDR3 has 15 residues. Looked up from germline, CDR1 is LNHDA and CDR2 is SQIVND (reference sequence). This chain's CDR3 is CASSRDAGSNQPQHF. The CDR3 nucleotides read TGTGCCAGTAGCAGGGATGCAGGGAGCAATCAGCCCCAGCATTTT.

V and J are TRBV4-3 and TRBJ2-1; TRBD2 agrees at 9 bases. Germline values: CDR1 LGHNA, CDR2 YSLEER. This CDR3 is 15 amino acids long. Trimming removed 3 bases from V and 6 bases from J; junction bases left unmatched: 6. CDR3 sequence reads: CASSQREGPFNEQFF. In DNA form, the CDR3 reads TGCGCCAGCAGCCAGCGGGAGGGCCCCTTCAATGAGCAGTTCTTC.

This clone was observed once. The CDR3 here is CASSFVKREGSYEQYF. DNA of the CDR3: TGTGCCAGCAGTTTTGTAAAGCGGGAGGGGTCCTACGAGCAGTACTTC. The chain has TRBV28 and TRBJ2-7; 10 nucleotides align to TRBD2. The CDR3 length is 16 residues. V was pared by 3 bases and J by 1 base, with 6 bases of the junction left unmatched. Germline V gene data show CDR1 as MDHEN and CDR2 as SYDVKM.

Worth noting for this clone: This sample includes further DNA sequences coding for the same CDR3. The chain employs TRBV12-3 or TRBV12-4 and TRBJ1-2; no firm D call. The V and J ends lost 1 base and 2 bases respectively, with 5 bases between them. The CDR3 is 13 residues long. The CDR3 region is CASSLDSNYGYTF. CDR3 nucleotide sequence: TGTGCCAGCAGTTTAGACTCAAACTATGGCTACACCTTC.

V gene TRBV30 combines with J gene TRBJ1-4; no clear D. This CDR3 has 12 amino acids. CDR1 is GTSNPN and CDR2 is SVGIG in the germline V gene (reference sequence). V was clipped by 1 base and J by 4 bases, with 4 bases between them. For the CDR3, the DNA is TGTGCCTGGAGTGCCAGTAATGAAAAACTGTTTTTT. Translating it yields CAWSASNEKLFF.

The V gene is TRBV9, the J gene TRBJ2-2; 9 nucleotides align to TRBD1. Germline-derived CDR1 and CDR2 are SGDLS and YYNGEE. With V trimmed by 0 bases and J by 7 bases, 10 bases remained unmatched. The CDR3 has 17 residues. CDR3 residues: CASSVEFGQGRGGELFF. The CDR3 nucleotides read TGTGCCAGCAGCGTAGAATTCGGACAGGGGAGGGGCGGGGAGCTGTTTTTT.

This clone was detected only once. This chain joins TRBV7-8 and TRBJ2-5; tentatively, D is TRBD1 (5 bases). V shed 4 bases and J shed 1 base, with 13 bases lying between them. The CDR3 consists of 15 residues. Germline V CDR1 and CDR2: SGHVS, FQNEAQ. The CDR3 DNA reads TGTGCCAGCAGCTCGGCTGCAGGGTCCCAAGAGACCCAGTACTTC. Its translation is CASSSAAGSQETQYF.

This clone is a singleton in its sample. The CDR3: CASSIGGNSNQPQHF. The CDR3 DNA reads TGTGCCAGTAGTATTGGCGGAAATAGCAATCAGCCCCAGCATTTT. This chain joins TRBV19 and TRBJ1-5; D is unresolved. From germline, CDR1 is LNHDA and CDR2 SQIVND (reference sequence). The length of the CDR3 is 15 residues. V gave up 3 bases and J gave up 0 bases, with 9 bases separating them.

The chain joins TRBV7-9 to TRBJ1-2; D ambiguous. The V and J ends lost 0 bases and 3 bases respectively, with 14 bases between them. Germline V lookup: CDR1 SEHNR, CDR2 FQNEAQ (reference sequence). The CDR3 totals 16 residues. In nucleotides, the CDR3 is TGTGCCAGCAGCTTAGCGGAAGCAGGCAACTACTATGGCTACACCTTC. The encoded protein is CASSLAEAGNYYGYTF.

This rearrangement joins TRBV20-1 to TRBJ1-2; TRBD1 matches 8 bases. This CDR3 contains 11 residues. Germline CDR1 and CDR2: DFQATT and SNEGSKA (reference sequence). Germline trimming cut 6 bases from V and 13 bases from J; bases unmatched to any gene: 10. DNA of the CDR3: TGCAGTGCCATCGACAGGGGAAGGGGCACCTTC. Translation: CSAIDRGRGTF.

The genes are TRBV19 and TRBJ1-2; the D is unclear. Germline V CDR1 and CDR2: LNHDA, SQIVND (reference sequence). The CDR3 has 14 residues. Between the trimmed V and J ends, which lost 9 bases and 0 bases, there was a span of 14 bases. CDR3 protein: CASRAEQTNYGYTF. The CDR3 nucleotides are TGTGCCAGCCGTGCCGAGCAAACTAACTATGGCTACACCTTC.

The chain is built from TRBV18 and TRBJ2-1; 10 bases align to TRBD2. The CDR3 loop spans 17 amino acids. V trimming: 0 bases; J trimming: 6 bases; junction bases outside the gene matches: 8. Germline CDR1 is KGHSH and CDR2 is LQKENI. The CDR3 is CASSPPGTSGMVNEQFF. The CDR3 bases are TGTGCCAGCTCACCACCGGGAACTAGCGGGATGGTCAATGAGCAGTTCTTC.

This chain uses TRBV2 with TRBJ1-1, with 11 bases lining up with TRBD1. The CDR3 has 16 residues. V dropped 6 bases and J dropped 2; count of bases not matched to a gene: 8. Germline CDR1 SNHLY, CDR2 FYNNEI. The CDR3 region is CASSLGQGADNTEAFF. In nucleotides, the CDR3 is TGTGCCAGCAGCTTAGGACAGGGGGCCGATAACACTGAAGCTTTCTTT.

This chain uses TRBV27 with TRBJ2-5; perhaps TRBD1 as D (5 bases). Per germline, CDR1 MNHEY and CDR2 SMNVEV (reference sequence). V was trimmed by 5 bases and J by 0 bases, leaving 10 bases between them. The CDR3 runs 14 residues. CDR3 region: CASSQGMYQETQYF. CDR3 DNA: TGTGCCAGCAGTCAGGGCATGTACCAAGAGACCCAGTACTTC.

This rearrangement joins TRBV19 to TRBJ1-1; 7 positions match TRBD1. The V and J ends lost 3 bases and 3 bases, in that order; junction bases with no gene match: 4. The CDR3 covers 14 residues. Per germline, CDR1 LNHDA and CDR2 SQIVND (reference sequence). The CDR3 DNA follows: TGTGCCAGTAGTATTGGCAGGGGGGACACTGAAGCTTTCTTT. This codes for CASSIGRGDTEAFF.

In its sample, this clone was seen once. The CDR3: CASSSGTGDTEAFF. CDR3 in DNA: TGTGCCAGCAGTTCCGGGACAGGGGACACTGAAGCTTTCTTT. This sequence joins TRBV28 and TRBJ1-1; 10 bases are a match to TRBD1. Germline CDR1 is MDHEN and CDR2 is SYDVKM. The CDR3 is 14 amino acids. With V trimmed by 4 bases and J by 3 bases, 2 bases remained unmatched.

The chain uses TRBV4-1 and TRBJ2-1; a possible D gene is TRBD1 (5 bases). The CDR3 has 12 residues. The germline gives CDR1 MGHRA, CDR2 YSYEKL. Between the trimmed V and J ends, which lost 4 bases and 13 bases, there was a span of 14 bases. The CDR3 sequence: CASSPQGTDQFF. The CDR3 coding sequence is TGCGCCAGCAGCCCTCAGGGTACGGACCAGTTCTTC.

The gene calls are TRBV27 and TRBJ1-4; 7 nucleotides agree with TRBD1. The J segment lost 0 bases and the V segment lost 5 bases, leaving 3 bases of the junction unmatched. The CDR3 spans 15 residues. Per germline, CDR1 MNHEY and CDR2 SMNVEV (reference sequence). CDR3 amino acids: CASSNQGATNEKLFF. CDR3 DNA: TGTGCCAGCAGTAACCAGGGGGCAACTAATGAAAAACTGTTTTTT.

The CDR3 bases are TGTGCCAGCAGCGTAGGTGGCAGGGCGGACTATGGCTACACCTTC. This encodes CASSVGGRADYGYTF. V is TRBV9 and J is TRBJ1-2; D may be TRBD1 (5 bases). Germline lookup yields CDR1 SGDLS and CDR2 YYNGEE. Trimming removed 0 bases from V and 3 bases from J, with 12 bases in between. The CDR3 sequence is 15 residues long.

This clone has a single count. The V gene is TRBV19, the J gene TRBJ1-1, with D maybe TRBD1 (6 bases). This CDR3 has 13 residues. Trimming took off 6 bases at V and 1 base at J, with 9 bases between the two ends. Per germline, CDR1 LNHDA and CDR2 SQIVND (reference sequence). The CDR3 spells CASSDRTNTEAFF. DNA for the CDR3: TGTGCCAGTAGCGACAGGACGAACACTGAAGCTTTCTTT.

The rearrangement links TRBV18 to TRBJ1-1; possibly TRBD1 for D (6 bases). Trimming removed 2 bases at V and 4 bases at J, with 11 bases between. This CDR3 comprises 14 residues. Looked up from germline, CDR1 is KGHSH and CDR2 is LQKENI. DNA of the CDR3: TGTGCCAGCTCACCATCCCAACAGGGCACTGAAGCTTTCTTT. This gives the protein CASSPSQQGTEAFF.

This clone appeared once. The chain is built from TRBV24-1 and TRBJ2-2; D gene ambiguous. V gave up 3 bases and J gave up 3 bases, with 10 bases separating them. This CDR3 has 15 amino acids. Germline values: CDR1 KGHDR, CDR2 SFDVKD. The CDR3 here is CATSDPRWDTGELFF. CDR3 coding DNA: TGTGCCACCAGTGATCCCAGGTGGGACACCGGGGAGCTGTTTTTT.